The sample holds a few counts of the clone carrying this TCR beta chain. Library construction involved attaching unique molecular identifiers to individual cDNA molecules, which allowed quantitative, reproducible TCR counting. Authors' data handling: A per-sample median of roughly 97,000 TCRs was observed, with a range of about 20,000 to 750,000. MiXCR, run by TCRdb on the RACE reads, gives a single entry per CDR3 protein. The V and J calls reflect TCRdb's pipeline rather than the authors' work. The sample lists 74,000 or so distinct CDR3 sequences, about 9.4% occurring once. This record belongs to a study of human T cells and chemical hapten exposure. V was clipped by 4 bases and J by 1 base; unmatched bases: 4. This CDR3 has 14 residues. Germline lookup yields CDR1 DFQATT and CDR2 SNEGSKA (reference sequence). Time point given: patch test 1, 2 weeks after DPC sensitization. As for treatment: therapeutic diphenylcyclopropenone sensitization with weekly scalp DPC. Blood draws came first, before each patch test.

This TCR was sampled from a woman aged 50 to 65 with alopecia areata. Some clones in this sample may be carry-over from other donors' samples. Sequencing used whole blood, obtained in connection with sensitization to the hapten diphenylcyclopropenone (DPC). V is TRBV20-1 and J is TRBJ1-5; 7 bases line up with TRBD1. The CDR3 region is CSAKTGRSNQPQHF. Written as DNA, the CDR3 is TGCAGTGCTAAGACAGGGAGGAGCAATCAGCCCCAGCATTTT.